Listed here are 4 T cell receptor beta chains from one sample, sequenced in a study of response to subunit inactivated influenza vaccine. TCRdb passed the RT-PCR reads through MiXCR, listing each CDR3 protein once. The sample records roughly 500,000 distinct CDR3 sequences, 25% being singletons. The starting material was CD4+ T cells sorted from PBMCs, obtained 4 to 6 days after vaccination. Receptors originate from a man in his fifties or sixties who received an inactivated influenza vaccine.

This clonotype came up a few times. The V call is TRBV5-1, the J call TRBJ2-1; no clear D. The CDR3 has 15 residues. Germline V gives CDR1 SGHRS, CDR2 YFSETQ. The ends were cut back, 4 bases at V and 5 bases at J, with 16 bases in the middle. The CDR3 sequence is CASSIKWGGDNEQFF. The CDR3, as DNA: TGCGCCAGCAGCATAAAGTGGGGTGGCGACAATGAGCAGTTCTTC.

The gene calls are TRBV28 and TRBJ1-1, with unresolved D. Germline V gene sequence: CDR1 MDHEN, CDR2 SYDVKM. CDR3 length equals 16 residues. Trimming took 7 bases from V and 3 from J, leaving 21 bases between them. The CDR3 reads CASNKSWVSRYTEAFF. The CDR3 region has the DNA TGTGCCAGCAACAAATCTTGGGTCAGTCGATACACTGAAGCTTTCTTT.

This clonotype was recorded at least ten times. The junction does not match germline at one end; this may be a read error. The chain joins TRBV6-2 or TRBV6-3 to TRBJ2-1; TRBD2 matches 8 bases. The CDR3 loop spans 11 amino acids. Germline V gene sequence: CDR1 MNHEY, CDR2 SVGEGT. This CDR3 is CASNDGTSLVF. The CDR3 DNA sequence: TGTGCCAGCAACGACGGGACTAGTCTAGTCTTC.

This clonotype has more than one count but fewer than ten. CDR3 region: CASSSSLTGNTEAFF. The CDR3 coding sequence is TGTGCCAGCAGCTCGTCACTTACAGGGAACACTGAAGCTTTCTTT. This chain connects TRBV7-6 to TRBJ1-1, with D possibly TRBD1 on 5 matching bases. The ends were cut back, 4 bases at V and 1 base at J, with 13 bases in the middle. The germline V gene encodes CDR1 SGHVS and CDR2 FNYEAQ. The CDR3 loop spans 15 amino acids.